The 29 T cell receptor beta chains below all came from one sample that was sequenced in a study of blood T cell repertoires in COVID-19. Measured with immunoSEQ multiplex PCR; TCRdb has only the in-frame clones, and not every one. The table shows around 310,000 clones, with about 90% occurring only once. Sample: peripheral blood. These receptors all stem from a woman aged 40-49 years with COVID-19, enrolled during active disease.

Here the CDR3 reads CASSLSGKPREQFF. DNA for the CDR3: TGTGCCAGCAGCTTATCTGGCAAGCCTAGGGAGCAGTTCTTC. The chain uses TRBV7-6 and TRBJ2-1; D remains unclear. The CDR3 loop spans 14 amino acids. Per the germline V gene, CDR1 is SGHVS and CDR2 is FNYEAQ. Trimming pared 2 bases from V and 10 bases from J, leaving 15 bases between. Full variable domain (remainder filled in from reference TRBV7-6 and TRBJ2-1): GAGVSQSPRYKVTKRGQDVALRCDPISGHVSLYWYRQALGQGPEFLTYFNYEAQQDKSGLPNDRFSAERPEGSISTLTIQRTEQRDSAMYRCASSLSGKPREQFFGPGTRLTVL.

V is TRBV27 and J is TRBJ1-5; weak D call: TRBD1 (5 bases). The CDR3 totals 14 residues. V shed 3 bases and J shed 2 bases, with 8 bases lying between them. Germline lookup yields CDR1 MNHEY and CDR2 SMNVEV (reference sequence). DNA of the CDR3: TGTGCCAGCAGTTTCAGGGAGGGCAATCAGCCCCAGCATTTT. Protein: CASSFREGNQPQHF.

The rearrangement uses TRBV6-5 and TRBJ1-3; D not resolved. The germline V gene encodes CDR1 MNHEY and CDR2 SVGAGI. CDR3 length: 14 amino acids. Deletions cut 3 bases from V and 2 bases from J, with 8 bases between. CDR3 bases: TGTGCCAGCAGTTATATCCAGACTGGAAACACCATATATTTT. Encoded protein: CASSYIQTGNTIYF.

This chain joins TRBV30 and TRBJ2-2, with D tentatively TRBD2 (7 bases). CDR3 size: 16 residues. CDR1 and CDR2 from the germline V gene are GTSNPN and SVGIG (reference sequence). V shed 3 bases and J shed 4 bases, with 18 bases lying between them. This CDR3 reads CAWRPMGGRGTGELFF. CDR3 nucleotides: TGTGCCTGGAGACCGATGGGGGGGCGCGGCACCGGGGAGCTGTTTTTT.

This chain connects TRBV29-1 to TRBJ2-5, with 8 bases aligning to TRBD2. After removal of 4 bases from V and 3 bases from J, the junction contained 1 base not matched to a gene. This CDR3 is built from 12 residues. Per the germline V gene, CDR1 is SQVTM and CDR2 is ANQGSEA. CDR3 DNA: TGCAGCGTTGTGGGACTAGAAGAGACCCAGTACTTC. Its translation is CSVVGLEETQYF.

V gene TRBV5-4 combines with J gene TRBJ1-1; D remains unclear. Trimming pared 2 bases from V and 1 base from J, leaving 9 bases between. CDR3 length: 14 amino acids. Germline assignment: CDR1 SGHNT and CDR2 YYREEE (reference sequence). The CDR3 spells CASSFRQSNTEAFF. CDR3 bases: TGTGCCAGCAGCTTCAGGCAGTCGAACACTGAAGCTTTCTTT.

The chain has TRBV7-3 and TRBJ2-5; 7 nucleotides agree with TRBD2. The germline gives CDR1 SGHTA, CDR2 FQGTGA. V lost 5 bases, J lost 3 bases, and 12 bases stayed unmatched. This CDR3 comprises 16 residues. For the CDR3, the DNA is TGTGCCAGCAGCGCCCAAGCTAGGGACTATGAAGAGACCCAGTACTTC. It encodes CASSAQARDYEETQYF.

The gene calls are TRBV7-9 and TRBJ1-6; weak D call: TRBD1 (5 bases). The V end was cut by 1 base, the J end by 13 bases, with 11 bases between. The V gene's germline CDR1 is SEHNR and CDR2 FQNEAQ (reference sequence). There are 13 residues in the CDR3. The CDR3 DNA follows: TGTGCCAGCAGCTTAGGGGACTCCCCCCCCCTCCACTTT. Its translation: CASSLGDSPPLHF.

V gene TRBV6-5 combines with J gene TRBJ1-2; 7 positions agree with TRBD1. CDR3 length: 13 amino acids. Germline CDR1 MNHEY, CDR2 SVGAGI. The junction had 2 bases not matched to a gene; V was cut back by 2 bases and J by 5 bases. The CDR3 nucleotides read TGTGCCAGCAGTTACGGGACAGATTATGGCTACACCTTC. It yields the protein CASSYGTDYGYTF.

The chain uses TRBV28 and TRBJ2-7, with D possibly matching TRBD1 (6 bases). This CDR3 region has 14 residues. Between the trimmed V and J ends, which lost 10 bases and 3 bases, there was a span of 19 bases. CDR1 and CDR2 from the germline V gene are MDHEN and SYDVKM. The CDR3 here is CATEGGQRFYEQYF. The CDR3 DNA sequence: TGTGCCACCGAGGGTGGACAGCGGTTCTACGAGCAGTACTTC.

J is TRBJ1-5 and V is TRBV20-1; a possible D gene is TRBD1 (5 bases). CDR1 DFQATT and CDR2 SNEGSKA come from the germline V gene (reference sequence). CDR3 length: 14 amino acids. V was shortened by 3 bases and J by 2 bases, with 11 bases between the two germline ends. CDR3: CSASSRVGNQPQHF. CDR3 in DNA: TGCAGTGCTAGTTCCAGGGTTGGCAATCAGCCCCAGCATTTT.

The gene calls are TRBV3-1 (or the pseudogene TRBV3-2) and TRBJ2-1, with 8 nucleotides matching TRBD2. Germline V gene lookup returns CDR1 LGHDT and CDR2 YNNKEL (reference sequence). CDR3 size: 15 residues. V shed 8 bases, J shed 4 bases, and the junction held 10 bases outside the gene matches. The CDR3 reads CASQESGGAYNEQFF. CDR3 sequence (DNA): TGTGCCAGCCAGGAAAGCGGGGGTGCGTACAATGAGCAGTTCTTC.

The rearrangement joins TRBV5-1 to TRBJ2-1; 10 nucleotides agree with TRBD1. CDR1 is SGHRS and CDR2 is YFSETQ in the germline V gene. This CDR3 is built from 15 residues. J was trimmed by 2 bases and V by 4 bases; bases with no gene match: 3. The CDR3 DNA reads as TGCGCCAGCAGCCGAGACAGGGGGCCCTACAATGAGCAGTTCTTC. It is translated as CASSRDRGPYNEQFF.

The chain combines TRBV11-3 with TRBJ2-3; 8 bases map to TRBD2. The germline gives CDR1 SGHNT, CDR2 YENEEA. With V trimmed by 3 bases and J by 2 bases, 7 bases remained unmatched. CDR3 length: 16 residues. CDR3 in amino acids: CASSLSGSTITDTQYF. CDR3 coding DNA: TGTGCCAGCAGCTTGAGCGGGAGCACGATCACAGATACGCAGTATTTT.

This chain connects TRBV6-5 to TRBJ1-1, with 9 bases fitting TRBD1. V gave up 4 bases and J gave up 5 bases; unmatched junction bases: 5. This CDR3 has 14 amino acids. Germline V gene sequence: CDR1 MNHEY, CDR2 SVGAGI. CDR3 in amino acids: CASSSHGTGTEAFF. The CDR3 DNA follows: TGTGCCAGCAGTTCTCACGGGACAGGGACTGAAGCTTTCTTT.

This clone was observed once. V gene TRBV18 combines with J gene TRBJ2-7; TRBD2 agrees at 8 bases. Looked up from germline, CDR1 is KGHSH and CDR2 is LQKENI. The CDR3 covers 15 residues. The V gene end was trimmed by 4 bases and the J gene end by 5 bases; junction bases not matched to a gene: 10. CDR3 sequence reads: CASSLRTSQRNEQYF. In DNA, the CDR3 is TGTGCCAGCTCACTACGGACTAGCCAACGAAACGAGCAGTACTTC.

The table lists this clone with a count of one. This rearrangement joins TRBV25-1 to TRBJ1-6; D gene ambiguous. The CDR3 contains 14 residues. V gave up 6 bases and J gave up 11 bases, with 17 bases separating them. Germline loops: CDR1 MGHDK, CDR2 SYGVNS. CDR3 DNA sequence: TGTGCCAGCAGCCCGACACTCTCCTGGCCACCCCTCCACTTT. Translated: CASSPTLSWPPLHF.

This chain joins TRBV23-1 and TRBJ2-5; 10 bases agree with TRBD1. TRBV23-1 is identified as an open reading frame with a role that is uncertain. J lost 4 bases, V lost 5 bases, and 19 bases had no gene match. The CDR3 covers 19 residues. This chain's CDR3 is CASSRKGQGSKLGGETQYF. DNA for the CDR3: TGCGCCAGCAGTAGAAAGGGACAGGGGAGTAAACTTGGAGGAGAGACCCAGTACTTC.

The sample holds one count of this clone. The chain employs TRBV7-2 and TRBJ1-5; D remains ambiguous. Germline lookup yields CDR1 SGHTA and CDR2 FQGNSA. The CDR3 has 15 amino acids. The V end lost 4 bases, the J end lost 4 bases, and 14 bases lay between the germline ends. The CDR3 spells CASSSEVGGNQPQHF. CDR3 nucleotides: TGTGCCAGCAGCTCAGAGGTGGGTGGGAATCAGCCCCAGCATTTT. Full variable domain (outside the CDR3, taken from reference TRBV7-2 and TRBJ1-5): GAGVSQSPSNKVTEKGKDVELRCDPISGHTALYWYRQSLGQGLEFLIYFQGNSAPDKSGLPSDRFSAERTGGSVSTLTIQRTQQEDSAVYLCASSSEVGGNQPQHFGDGTRLSIL.

The chain couples TRBV29-1 to TRBJ1-4; D possibly corresponds to TRBD1 (6 bases). Germline CDR1 SQVTM, CDR2 ANQGSEA. The CDR3 loop spans 14 amino acids. Trimming took off 6 bases at V and 8 bases at J, with 19 bases between the two ends. Written as DNA, the CDR3 is TGCAGCGTCAAGGGGCAGGGGTTACGCGAAAAACTGTTTTTT. Translation: CSVKGQGLREKLFF.

The V call is TRBV11-2, the J call TRBJ2-1; D may be TRBD2 (5 bases). CDR3 length: 13 amino acids. Trimming pared 5 bases from V and 6 bases from J, leaving 11 bases between. Germline V CDR1 and CDR2: SGHAT, FQNNGV. The CDR3 reads CASSLEDPNEQFF. The DNA of the CDR3 is TGTGCCAGCAGCCTGGAGGACCCCAATGAGCAGTTCTTC. The full variable domain, with the rest looked up from reference TRBV11-2 and TRBJ2-1, is EAGVAQSPRYKIIEKRQSVAFWCNPISGHATLYWYQQILGQGPKLLIQFQNNGVVDDSQLPKDRFSAERLKGVDSTLKIQPAKLEDSAVYLCASSLEDPNEQFFGPGTRLTVL.

This rearrangement joins TRBV19 to TRBJ1-3; D ambiguous. Trimming left V 3 bases short and J 2 bases short, with 17 bases between. Germline V lookup: CDR1 LNHDA, CDR2 SQIVND (reference sequence). The CDR3 extends over 17 amino acids. The chain's CDR3 is CASSIRTITTTGNTIYF. The CDR3 DNA follows: TGTGCCAGTAGTATTCGAACGATTACAACGACTGGAAACACCATATATTTT.

The V gene is TRBV6-2 or TRBV6-3, the J gene TRBJ1-2; D is ambiguous. This CDR3 has 14 residues. Per germline, CDR1 MNHEY and CDR2 SVGEGT. The ends were cut back, 0 bases at V and 8 bases at J, with 13 bases in the middle. CDR3 nucleotides: TGTGCCAGCAGTTACTCGACAAACTCGATAGGCTACACCTTC. Translated: CASSYSTNSIGYTF.

This chain connects TRBV5-1 to TRBJ2-1; D is perhaps TRBD1 (6 bases). There are 14 residues in the CDR3. Germline V lookup: CDR1 SGHRS, CDR2 YFSETQ. The V end was cut by 0 bases, the J end by 8 bases, with 12 bases between. The CDR3 region is CASSLVTGRDEQFF. The DNA of the CDR3 is TGCGCCAGCAGCTTGGTTACAGGGCGCGATGAGCAGTTCTTC.

V usage is TRBV6-1 and J usage is TRBJ2-3, with D tentatively TRBD2 (6 bases). Germline CDR1 MNHNS, CDR2 SASEGT. V lost 1 base, J lost 1 base, and 9 bases lay in between. The CDR3 runs 15 residues. CDR3 coding DNA: TGTGCCAGCAGTGAAGTAATAGCGGGCACAGATACGCAGTATTTT. Translated, it gives CASSEVIAGTDTQYF.

The sample holds a few counts of this clone. V is TRBV19 and J is TRBJ2-2; TRBD1 agrees at 10 bases. With V trimmed by 2 bases and J by 4 bases, 4 bases remained unmatched. The CDR3 consists of 16 residues. Germline loops: CDR1 LNHDA, CDR2 SQIVND (reference sequence). CDR3 coding DNA: TGTGCCAGTAGTATAAGGGACAGGGGAGGCACCGGGGAGCTGTTTTTT. As protein: CASSIRDRGGTGELFF.

This chain connects TRBV5-4 to TRBJ2-5; D perhaps matches TRBD1 (5 bases). Trimming took 0 bases from V and 2 from J, leaving 8 bases between them. From germline, CDR1 is SGHNT and CDR2 YYREEE (reference sequence). The CDR3 contains 14 residues. This CDR3 is CASSLGTYQETQYF. The CDR3 DNA reads as TGTGCCAGCAGCTTGGGGACATATCAAGAGACCCAGTACTTC.

The chain couples TRBV30 to TRBJ1-2; TRBD1 matches at 9 bases. CDR3 length: 14 residues. J gave up 3 bases and V 5 bases, and 7 bases lay outside the gene matches. Per germline, CDR1 GTSNPN and CDR2 SVGIG (reference sequence). Here the CDR3 DNA reads TGTGCCTGGCAGGGACAGGGTAGGGACTATGGCTACACCTTC. Encoded protein: CAWQGQGRDYGYTF.

DNA of the CDR3: TGCGCCAGCAGCCTCCGACGGGGAGGGAGCACTGAAGCTTTCTTT. Residues: CASSLRRGGSTEAFF. The chain recombines TRBV4-1 with TRBJ1-1; no clear D. This CDR3 is built from 15 residues. Trimming removed 4 bases from V and 4 bases from J, with 16 bases in between. Germline lookup yields CDR1 MGHRA and CDR2 YSYEKL.